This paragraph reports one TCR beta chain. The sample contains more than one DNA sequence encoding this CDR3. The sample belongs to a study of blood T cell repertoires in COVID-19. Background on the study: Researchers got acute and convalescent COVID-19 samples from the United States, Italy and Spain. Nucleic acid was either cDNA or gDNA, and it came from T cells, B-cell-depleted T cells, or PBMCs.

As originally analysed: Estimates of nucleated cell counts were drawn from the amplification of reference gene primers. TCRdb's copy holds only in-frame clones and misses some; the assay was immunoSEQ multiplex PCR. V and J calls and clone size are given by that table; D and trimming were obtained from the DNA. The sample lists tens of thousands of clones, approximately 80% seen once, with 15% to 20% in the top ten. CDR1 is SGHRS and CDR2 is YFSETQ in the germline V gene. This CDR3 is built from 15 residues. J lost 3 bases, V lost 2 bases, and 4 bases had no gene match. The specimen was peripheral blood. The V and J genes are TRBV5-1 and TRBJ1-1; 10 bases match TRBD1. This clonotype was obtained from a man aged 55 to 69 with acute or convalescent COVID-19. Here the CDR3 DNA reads TGCGCCAGCAGCTTCAGCGGACAGGGGGACACTGAAGCTTTCTTT. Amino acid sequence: CASSFSGQGDTEAFF. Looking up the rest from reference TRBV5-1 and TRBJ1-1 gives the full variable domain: KAGVTQTPRYLIKTRGQQVTLSCSPISGHRSVSWYQQTPGQGLQFLFEYFSETQRNKGNFPGRFSGRQFSNSRSEMNVSTLELGDSALYLCASSFSGQGDTEAFFGQGTRLTVV.